This T cell receptor beta chain was identified during a study of T cells in Graves' hyperthyroidism and ophthalmopathy. Study summary: It was at initial diagnosis, before any treatment, that peripheral blood was collected.

Germline trimming cut 2 bases from V and 3 bases from J; bases unmatched to any gene: 6. The CDR3 consists of 15 residues. Germline V gives CDR1 SGDLS, CDR2 YYNGEE. Amplified regions were TCR beta CDR3 sequences from RNA transcripts. TCR CDR3 underwent first-round RT-PCR with the HTBI primer set. TCRdb processed the multiplex PCR reads anew with MiXCR; each CDR3 protein has one entry. This sample yields around 500,000 distinct CDR3 sequences, of which approximately 15% are seen a single time; 17% belongs to the top ten. Those with hyperthyroidism were 18 to 65 years old, newly diagnosed, and ill for under 2 months. Many counts were recorded for this clonotype.

The J gene is TRBJ2-7, the V gene TRBV9, with TRBD1 matching over 9 bases. The clonotype originates from a woman under 30 with Graves' hyperthyroidism. Material: blood. DNA for the CDR3: TGTGCCAGCAGCGTTAGGGCGGGACAGGGCTACGAGCAGTACTTC. It specifies CASSVRAGQGYEQYF.